The 13 T cell receptor beta chains reported below all come from one sample, sequenced in a study of T cells in Graves' hyperthyroidism and ophthalmopathy. RNA transcripts gave rise to amplified TCR beta CDR3 regions. The HTBI primer set served for first-round RT-PCR of the TCR CDR3. Each CDR3 protein is one row after TCRdb ran MiXCR on the multiplex PCR reads. The sample shows 550,000 to 600,000 distinct CDR3 sequences, 16% of them seen only once. Source material: blood. The receptors shown here come from a woman aged 18-35 years with Graves' hyperthyroidism.

In this sample, this clonotype turned up many times. The rearrangement links TRBV12-3 or TRBV12-4 to TRBJ2-5; D is perhaps TRBD2 (5 bases). V was cut by 5 bases and J by 1 base, with 11 bases left in between. The CDR3 runs to 14 residues. In nucleotides, the CDR3 is TGTGCCAGCAGTCATCCGGACTTCCAAGAGACCCAGTACTTC. Protein product: CASSHPDFQETQYF.

A word on this clonotype: A much larger clone lies one base from this, so it may be a read error. The conserved closing phenylalanine or tryptophan is absent in this CDR3, likely reflecting a read error. It is unclear where the CDR3 begins or ends on the DNA, so no DNA is shown, and the CDR3 is as TCRdb lists it. The V call is TRBV2, the J call TRBJ1-2; the table's D gene call, TRBD1, was not cross checked with the DNA. The CDR3 extends over 14 residues, inclusive of both ends. Per the germline V gene, CDR1 is SNHLY and CDR2 is FYNNEI. The CDR3 is CASQREQKDPGNTL.

This clonotype was recorded at least ten times. The chain carries TRBV6-2 or TRBV6-3 and TRBJ2-1; TRBD2 might be the D (6 bases). The CDR3 runs 14 residues. Germline loops: CDR1 MNHEY, CDR2 SVGEGT. Trimming pared 2 bases from V and 4 bases from J, leaving 9 bases between. CDR3 in amino acids: CASSYGAGYNEQFF. In DNA, the CDR3 is TGTGCCAGCAGTTACGGGGCGGGATACAATGAGCAGTTCTTC.

This clonotype was recorded a few times. CDR3 region: CASGMGLAGDRETQYF. CDR3 DNA sequence: TGTGCTAGTGGTATGGGACTAGCGGGAGATAGGGAGACCCAGTACTTC. This chain connects TRBV12-5 to TRBJ2-5, with 14 bases lining up with TRBD2. The ends lost 5 bases at V and 5 bases at J; junction bases unmatched: 7. CDR1 and CDR2 (germline): LGHNT, FRNRAP. The CDR3 has 16 amino acids.

This clonotype was seen a few times. The genes are TRBV6-1 and TRBJ2-6; 8 bases are shared with TRBD1. CDR1 is MNHNS and CDR2 is SASEGT in the germline V gene. The CDR3 totals 20 residues. Trimming took 3 bases from V and 2 from J; bases not matched to a gene: 15. In DNA, the CDR3 is TGTGCCAGCAGTGATACCGTCGACAGGGGATTCGGTGCTGGGGCCAACGTCCTGACTTTC. Translating it yields CASSDTVDRGFGAGANVLTF.

The gene calls are TRBV30 and TRBJ2-2; no clear D gene. The germline V and J ends were trimmed by 4 bases and 5 bases, with 11 bases remaining between them. This CDR3 is 13 amino acids long. Germline CDR1 is GTSNPN and CDR2 is SVGIG (reference sequence). CDR3 sequence: CAWKWDWTGELFF. CDR3 bases: TGTGCCTGGAAATGGGATTGGACCGGGGAGCTGTTTTTT.

This clonotype showed up many times. The chain joins TRBV12-3 or TRBV12-4 to TRBJ1-1; D unclear. V was cut by 2 bases and J by 0 bases, with 10 bases left in between. The CDR3 extends over 15 amino acids. The CDR3 sequence is CASSLHPLMNTEAFF. DNA of the CDR3: TGTGCCAGCAGTTTACACCCCTTGATGAACACTGAAGCTTTCTTT.

The chain uses TRBV5-1 and TRBJ1-2; 10 positions match TRBD1. V was pared by 3 bases and J by 5 bases, with 7 bases of the junction left unmatched. The CDR3 totals 15 residues. Germline loops: CDR1 SGHRS, CDR2 YFSETQ. In DNA, the CDR3 is TGCGCCAGCAGCTACCAGACAGGGGGCGATTATGGCTACACCTTC. It yields the protein CASSYQTGGDYGYTF.

This clonotype has a count of ten or more. This chain links TRBV20-1 with TRBJ2-3; 8 nucleotides line up with TRBD2. The V gene's germline CDR1 is DFQATT and CDR2 SNEGSKA (reference sequence). Trimming took 1 base from V and 0 from J; bases not matched to a gene: 6. CDR3 length: 16 amino acids. CDR3 sequence reads: CSARGPAGASTDTQYF. In nucleotides, the CDR3 is TGCAGTGCTAGAGGGCCAGCGGGGGCTAGCACAGATACGCAGTATTTT.

In this sample, this clonotype turned up many times. The V call is TRBV6-1, the J call TRBJ1-1; 9 nucleotides agree with TRBD1. The CDR3 contains 13 residues. The trim removed 6 bases at V and 5 bases at J, leaving 4 bases unmatched. Germline values: CDR1 MNHNS, CDR2 SASEGT. In nucleotides, the CDR3 is TGTGCCAGCAGGTTACAGGGGGCAACTGAAGCTTTCTTT. Translating gives CASRLQGATEAFF.

This clonotype was seen more than once but under ten times. The CDR3 bases are TGTGCCAGCAGTCGGAGTGACTACGAGCAGTACTTC. Protein sequence: CASSRSDYEQYF. The chain joins TRBV6-1 to TRBJ2-7; unclear D gene. CDR1 is MNHNS and CDR2 is SASEGT in the germline V gene. The CDR3 covers 12 residues. The V end lost 5 bases, the J end lost 3 bases, and 8 bases lay between the germline ends.

This clonotype appeared a few times. The V call is TRBV20-1, the J call TRBJ2-6; the match to TRBD1 covers 9 bases. Germline CDR1 is DFQATT and CDR2 is SNEGSKA (reference sequence). The CDR3 length is 17 residues. Trimming cost V 6 bases and J 1 base; bases outside gene matches: 10. The CDR3 DNA follows: TGCAGTGCCAGGGGAGGGACAGGGTTATCTGGGGCCAACGTCCTGACTTTC. Its translation is CSARGGTGLSGANVLTF.

This clonotype has a handful of counts. This clone may be a read error of a much larger clone one base away. This chain joins TRBV27 and TRBJ2-6; the D gene is possibly TRBD1 (5 bases). Germline CDR1 is MNHEY and CDR2 is SMNVEV (reference sequence). This CDR3 comprises 14 residues. The CDR3 reads CASSLSSGANVLAF. CDR3 DNA sequence: TGTGCCAGCAGCCTTAGCTCTGGGGCCAACGTCCTGGCTTTC.